This T cell receptor beta chain emerged from a study of blood T cell repertoires in COVID-19. Study-wide background: Researchers got acute and convalescent COVID-19 samples from the United States, Italy and Spain.

Produced via immunoSEQ multiplex PCR; TCRdb's table is partial and in-frame only. This sample has approximately 340,000 clones; just over 90% occur once, and the top ten carry roughly 0.9%. This clone was observed once. Trimming removed 0 bases from V and 2 bases from J; junction bases left unmatched: 5. This CDR3 is 17 amino acids long. The germline V gene encodes CDR1 LNHNV and CDR2 YYDKDF (reference sequence). Sequencing input: PBMCs or T cells enriched from blood (not recorded which). The sequence came from a woman aged 40 to 50 who had been exposed to COVID-19. The gene calls are TRBV15 and TRBJ2-3; 10 bases are a match to TRBD1. CDR3: CATSRETGGLSTDTQYF. The CDR3 DNA follows: TGTGCCACCAGCAGAGAGACAGGGGGCCTGTCCACAGATACGCAGTATTTT.